This T cell receptor beta chain was sequenced for a study of T cell responses to AZD1222 COVID-19 vaccine. This CDR3 region has 15 residues. The V gene end was trimmed by 6 bases and the J gene end by 8 bases; junction bases not matched to a gene: 14. Germline lookup yields CDR1 MDHEN and CDR2 SYDVKM. TCRdb's table, derived via immunoSEQ multiplex PCR, lists solely in-frame clones and lacks some. The sample includes under 150,000 clones, over 85% of them seen just once. This specimen consisted of peripheral blood, obtained on day 0 of AZD1222 vaccination. The receptor was isolated from an adult in good health. The rearrangement uses TRBV28 and TRBJ1-1; 8 bases line up with TRBD1. The CDR3 DNA sequence: TGTGCCAGCAGCCCTGAGGGGGCAGGGGGCTTCGAAGCTTTCTTT. Translating it yields CASSPEGAGGFEAFF.